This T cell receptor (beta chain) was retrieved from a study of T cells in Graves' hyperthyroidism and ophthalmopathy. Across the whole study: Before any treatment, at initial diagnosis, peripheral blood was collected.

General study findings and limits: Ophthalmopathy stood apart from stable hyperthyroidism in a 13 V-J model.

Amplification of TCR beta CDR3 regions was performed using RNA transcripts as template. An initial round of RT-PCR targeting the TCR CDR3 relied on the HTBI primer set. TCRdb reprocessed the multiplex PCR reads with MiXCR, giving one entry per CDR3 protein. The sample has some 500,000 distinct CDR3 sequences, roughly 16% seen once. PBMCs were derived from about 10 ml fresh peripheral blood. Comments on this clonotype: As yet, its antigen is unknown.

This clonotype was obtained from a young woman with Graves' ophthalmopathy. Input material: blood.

The CDR3 loop is CASSQDQIWGQPSSYEQYF. DNA for the CDR3: TGTGCCAGCAGCCAAGATCAGATTTGGGGACAGCCCAGCTCCTACGAGCAGTACTTC. J is TRBJ2-7 and V is TRBV14, with 7 bases that match TRBD1. V dropped 0 bases and J dropped 0; count of bases not matched to a gene: 14. Per germline, CDR1 SGHDN and CDR2 FVKESK. The CDR3 runs 19 residues. The full variable domain, completed using reference TRBV14 and TRBJ2-7, is EAGVTQFPSHSVIEKGQTVTLRCDPISGHDNLYWYRRVMGKEIKFLLHFVKESKQDESGMPNNRFLAERTGGTYSTLKVQPAELEDSGVYFCASSQDQIWGQPSSYEQYFGPGTRLTVT.